This TCR beta chain was recovered during a study of cytomegalovirus exposure and HLA in healthy donors. Study summary: There were some 410 genotyped donors. Of these, about 86% fell in the genetic ancestry cluster associated with self-reported Caucasian donors.

Every donor was a healthy person donating bone marrow. The PCR was carried out with 60 Vbeta primers and 13 Jbeta primers. Repertoires were generated with immunoSEQ multiplex PCR, while TCRdb's copy carries only in-frame clones and drops some. The sample contains around 100,000 clones, 60% to 85% of which appear only once. Regarding this clone: Its antigen remains unknown.

This CDR3 has 19 amino acids. Germline V gene lookup returns CDR1 MGHRA and CDR2 YSYEKL. The V and J ends lost 2 bases and 5 bases, in that order; junction bases with no gene match: 13. Whole-study results and caveats: The only immune exposure information that was available was CMV serostatus. Association with HLA alleles at 0.05 false discovery rate was found for around 17,000 TCR beta sequences in a later analysis.

This receptor was identified in a female donor in good health and CMV-seropositive. Material: PBMCs. J is TRBJ2-5 and V is TRBV4-1; 14 nucleotides line up with TRBD2. DNA of the CDR3: TGCGCCAGCAGCCAACACCCGACCGGGACTAGCGGGAGAAGGGAGACCCAGTACTTC. Protein sequence: CASSQHPTGTSGRRETQYF.